The 14 T cell receptor beta chains below come from one sample, sequenced in a study of glioma-infiltrating T cells. Amplification of TCR alpha and beta CDR3 regions from RNA used iRepertoire nested multiplex PCR. One entry per CDR3 protein results from TCRdb running MiXCR on the multiplex PCR reads. The data hold more than 90,000 distinct CDR3 sequences, with around 42% observed a single time. The sequenced sample was glioma tissue, nonneoplastic brain tissue, or PBMCs (not recorded which). The source is a human donor with low-grade glioma or glioblastoma, undergoing nonglioma brain surgery, or in good health (not recorded which).

The V and J genes are TRBV6-1 and TRBJ1-6, with a weak D call TRBD1 (5 bases). Germline CDR1 and CDR2: MNHNS and SASEGT. V dropped 4 bases and J dropped 9 bases, with 13 bases sitting between them. This CDR3 is 14 amino acids long. The chain's CDR3 is CASSADSRCSPLHF. The DNA of the CDR3 is TGTGCCAGCAGTGCTGACAGTCGTTGTTCACCCCTCCACTTT.

Notes on this clonotype: The junction departs from the called germline gene at one end, perhaps through a read error. The rearrangement joins TRBV20-1 to TRBJ1-6; D may be TRBD1 (6 bases). Germline values: CDR1 DFQATT, CDR2 SNEGSKA (reference sequence). The CDR3 sequence is 14 residues long. Written as DNA, the CDR3 is TGCAGTGCTAGAGGGAACAGGGAAGGATCACACCTCCACTTT. This encodes CSARGNREGSHLHF.

This clonotype was observed at least ten times. This chain uses TRBV3-1 with TRBJ2-5; TRBD2 matches 14 bases. The V and J ends lost 4 bases and 5 bases, in that order; junction bases with no gene match: 3. Germline CDR1 and CDR2: LGHDT and YNNKEL (reference sequence). The CDR3 spans 15 residues. The CDR3 sequence is CASSRTSGRSETQYF. The CDR3 DNA reads as TGTGCCAGCAGCCGGACTAGCGGGAGGTCGGAGACCCAGTACTTC.

Points on this clonotype: Lacking the conserved final phenylalanine or tryptophan, this CDR3 likely reflects a read error. This CDR3 is CSAKLAGVSYKQYL. In DNA form, the CDR3 reads TGCAGTGCGAAACTAGCGGGGGTATCCTACAAGCAGTACCTC. The gene calls are TRBV20-1 and TRBJ2-7, with 11 bases identical to TRBD2. The CDR3 is 14 amino acids. Germline V gene sequence: CDR1 DFQATT, CDR2 SNEGSKA (reference sequence).

As to this clonotype: The junction departs from the called germline gene at one end, perhaps through a read error. This chain uses TRBV7-2 with TRBJ2-1; D tentatively reads TRBD1 or TRBD2 (5 bases each). This CDR3 is built from 15 residues. The V gene's germline CDR1 is SGHTA and CDR2 FQGNSA. The CDR3 DNA reads as TGTGCCAGCAGCTTACAGCTGGGGACCTACAATGAGCAGTTCTTT. Protein product: CASSLQLGTYNEQFF. Filled out from reference TRBV7-2 and TRBJ2-1, the complete variable domain reads GAGVSQSPSNKVTEKGKDVELRCDPISGHTALYWYRQSLGQGLEFLIYFQGNSAPDKSGLPSDRFSAERTGGSVSTLTIQRTQQEDSAVYLCASSLQLGTYNEQFFGPGTRLTVL.

Comment on this clonotype: The DNA is omitted, as the CDR3 cannot be located on it reliably, and the CDR3 follows TCRdb's listing. The chain joins TRBV20-1 to TRBJ1-2. CDR1 and CDR2 (germline): DFQATT, SNEGSKA (reference sequence). The CDR3 is 12 amino acids long, termini counted. This CDR3 is CSASEDTYVCTF.

This rearrangement joins TRBV6-1 to TRBJ2-5, with a tentative D call TRBD1 (6 bases). V lost 8 bases and J lost 2, with 12 bases in between. There are 13 residues in the CDR3. The V gene's germline CDR1 is MNHNS and CDR2 SASEGT. The CDR3: CASPQGPQETQYF. Written as DNA, the CDR3 is TGTGCCAGCCCACAGGGCCCTCAAGAGACCCAGTACTTC.

This clonotype was observed many times. CDR3 nucleotide sequence: TGTGCCAGCAGCCCAAGGACTAGCGGAAACACCGGGGAGCTGTTTTTT. Its protein product is CASSPRTSGNTGELFF. The chain couples TRBV7-8 to TRBJ2-2; 10 bases fit TRBD2. CDR3 length: 16 amino acids. Germline-derived CDR1 and CDR2 are SGHVS and FQNEAQ. V lost 5 bases and J lost 2; bases outside the gene matches: 5.

This clonotype has ten or more counts. The chain links TRBV15 to TRBJ2-2, with D unclear. CDR1 LNHNV and CDR2 YYDKDF come from the germline V gene (reference sequence). The CDR3 consists of 13 residues. The ends were cut back, 0 bases at V and 8 bases at J, with 7 bases in the middle. CDR3 DNA: TGTGCCACCAGCAGAGATCCGCGGGGGGAGCTGTTTTTT. This codes for CATSRDPRGELFF.

Note on this clonotype: Just one base apart from a much larger clone, this may be a read error. The chain carries TRBV7-2 and TRBJ2-2; either TRBD1 or TRBD2 may fit D (5 bases each). Trimming left V 6 bases short and J 6 bases short, with 17 bases between. The CDR3 has 15 amino acids. Germline V gene data show CDR1 as SGHTA and CDR2 as FQGNSA. In nucleotides, the CDR3 is TGTGCCAGCAGAGGGCAGGGACGAAACGCCGGGGAGCTGTTTTTT. Its protein is CASRGQGRNAGELFF.

This clonotype was seen once. A read error is possible here, since a much larger clone lies one base away. J is TRBJ2-3 and V is TRBV29-1; D is undetermined. Germline V gene lookup returns CDR1 SQVTM and CDR2 ANQGSEA. Trimming removed 5 bases at V and 5 bases at J, with 11 bases between. This CDR3 has 12 residues. CDR3 in amino acids: CSVQLVGDTQYF. As DNA, the CDR3 is TGCAGCGTTCAACTGGTGGGAGATACGCAGTATTTT.

This clonotype was recorded at least ten times. The chain is built from TRBV18 and TRBJ1-4, with D perhaps TRBD1 (6 bases). Germline CDR1 is KGHSH and CDR2 is LQKENI. V was cut by 3 bases and J by 2 bases, with 16 bases left in between. The CDR3 totals 17 residues. The CDR3 nucleotides read TGTGCCAGCTCACCCTTTACAGGGTTGGGTACTAATGAAAAACTGTTTTTT. It specifies CASSPFTGLGTNEKLFF.

Of note for this clonotype: A much larger clone lies a single base off, so this may be a read error. V and J are TRBV5-4 and TRBJ1-4; D is perhaps TRBD1 (5 bases). Trimming left V 4 bases short and J 4 bases short, with 11 bases between. The CDR3 sequence is 14 residues long. Germline CDR1 and CDR2: SGHNT and YYREEE (reference sequence). DNA of the CDR3: TGTGCCAGCAGCCCGGACATCTTTAATGAAAAACTGTTTTTT. The encoded protein is CASSPDIFNEKLFF.

This clonotype was found many times. CDR3 sequence: CASRDDLRQGAEQFF. The CDR3 DNA follows: TGTGCCAGCAGAGACGACCTACGACAGGGGGCGGAGCAGTTCTTC. The gene calls are TRBV2 and TRBJ2-1; 10 nucleotides line up with TRBD1. V lost 6 bases and J lost 10; bases outside the gene matches: 12. CDR1 is SNHLY, CDR2 FYNNEI, per germline. The CDR3 totals 15 residues.